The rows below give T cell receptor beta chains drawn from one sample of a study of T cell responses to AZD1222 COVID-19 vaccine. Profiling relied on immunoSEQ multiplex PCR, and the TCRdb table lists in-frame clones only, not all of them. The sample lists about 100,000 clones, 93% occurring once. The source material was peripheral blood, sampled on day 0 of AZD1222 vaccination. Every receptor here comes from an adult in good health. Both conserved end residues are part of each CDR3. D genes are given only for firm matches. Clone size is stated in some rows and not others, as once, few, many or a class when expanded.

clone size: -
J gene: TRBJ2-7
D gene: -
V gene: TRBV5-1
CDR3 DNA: TGCGCCAGCAACTGGGAGGAGGGTGCCTACGAGCAGTACTTC
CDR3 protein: CASNWEEGAYEQYF

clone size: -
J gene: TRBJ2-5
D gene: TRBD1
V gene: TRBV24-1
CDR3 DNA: TGTGCCACCAGTGATTTGTTCCCAAGACCTTGGGACAGGGAAGAGACCCAGTACTTC
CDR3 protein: CATSDLFPRPWDREETQYF

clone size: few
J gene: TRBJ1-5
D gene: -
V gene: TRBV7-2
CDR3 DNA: TGTGCCAGCAGCTTAGATAGCAATCAGCCCCAGCATTTT
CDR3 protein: CASSLDSNQPQHF

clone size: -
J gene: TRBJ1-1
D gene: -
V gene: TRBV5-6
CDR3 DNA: TGTGCCAGCAGCTATTACACTGAAGCTTTCTTT
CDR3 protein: CASSYYTEAFF

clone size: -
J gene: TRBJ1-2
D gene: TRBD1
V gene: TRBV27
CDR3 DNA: TGTGCCAGCAGTCCCGGGACAGGGATGTATGGCTACACCTTC
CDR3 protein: CASSPGTGMYGYTF

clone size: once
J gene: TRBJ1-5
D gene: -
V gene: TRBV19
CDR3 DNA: TGTGCCAGTAGTATAACGGGACATAGCAATCAGCCCCAGCATTTT
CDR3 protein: CASSITGHSNQPQHF

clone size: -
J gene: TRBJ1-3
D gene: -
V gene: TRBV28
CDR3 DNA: TGTGCCAGCAGTTCCAACTCTGGAAACACCATATATTTT
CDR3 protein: CASSSNSGNTIYF

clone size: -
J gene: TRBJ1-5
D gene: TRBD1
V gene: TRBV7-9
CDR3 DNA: TGTGCCAGCAGCAAGGGACAGAGTAGCAATCAGCCCCAGCATTTT
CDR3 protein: CASSKGQSSNQPQHF

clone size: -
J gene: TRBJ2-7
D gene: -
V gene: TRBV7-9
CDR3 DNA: TGTGCCAGCAGCTTAGACGGCTCCTACGAGCAGTACTTC
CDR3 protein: CASSLDGSYEQYF

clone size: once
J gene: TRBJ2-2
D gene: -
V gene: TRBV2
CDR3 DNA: TGTGCCAGCAGTGACAGGGGGGGAGGCGGGGAGCTGTTTTTT
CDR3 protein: CASSDRGGGGELFF

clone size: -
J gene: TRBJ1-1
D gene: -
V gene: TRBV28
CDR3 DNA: TGTGCCAGCAGTCCACAACCGGGCCCAGGAGCTTTCTTT
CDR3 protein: CASSPQPGPGAFF

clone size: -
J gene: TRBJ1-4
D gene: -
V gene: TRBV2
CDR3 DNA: TGTGCCAGCAGTGAGACAGCAACTAATGAAAAACTGTTTTTT
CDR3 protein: CASSETATNEKLFF

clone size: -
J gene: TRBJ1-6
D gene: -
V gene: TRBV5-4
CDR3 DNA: TGTGCCAGCAGCTCGAGGACTGAACCTTCACCCCTCCACTTT
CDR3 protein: CASSSRTEPSPLHF

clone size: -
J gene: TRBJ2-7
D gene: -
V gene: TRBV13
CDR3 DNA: TGTGCCAGCAGCTTAGGCAGCTCCTACGAGCAGTACTTC
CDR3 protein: CASSLGSSYEQYF

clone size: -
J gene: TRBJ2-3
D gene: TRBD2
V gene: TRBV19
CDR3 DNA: TGTGCCAGTAGTACCCTAGCGGCAGGAGATACGCAGTATTTT
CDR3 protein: CASSTLAAGDTQYF

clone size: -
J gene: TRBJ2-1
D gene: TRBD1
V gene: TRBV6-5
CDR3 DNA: TGTGCCAGCAGTCGAGGACAGGGGGGGAATGAGCAGTTCTTC
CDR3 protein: CASSRGQGGNEQFF

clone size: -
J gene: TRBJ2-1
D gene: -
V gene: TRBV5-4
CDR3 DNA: TGTGCCAGCAGCTCCGGGCTCCTCTATGTCGGGGCCCCCTACAATGAGCAGTTCTTC
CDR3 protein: CASSSGLLYVGAPYNEQFF

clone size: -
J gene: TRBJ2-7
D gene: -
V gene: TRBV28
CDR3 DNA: TGTGCCAGCAGTCCCCCCTTCGTGGAGCAGTACTTC
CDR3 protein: CASSPPFVEQYF

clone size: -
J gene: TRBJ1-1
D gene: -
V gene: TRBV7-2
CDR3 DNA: TGTGCCAGCAGCTTAGCTCGACAGCCTGAAGCTTTCTTT
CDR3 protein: CASSLARQPEAFF

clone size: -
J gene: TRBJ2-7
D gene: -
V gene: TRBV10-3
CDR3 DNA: TGTGCCAGCGCCCCCAGTTCCTACGAGCAGTACTTC
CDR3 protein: CASAPSSYEQYF

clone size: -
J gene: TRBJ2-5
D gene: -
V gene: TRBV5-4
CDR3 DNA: TGTGCCAGCAGCTTGGATGGGGGCCGGGAGACCCAGTACTTC
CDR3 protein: CASSLDGGRETQYF

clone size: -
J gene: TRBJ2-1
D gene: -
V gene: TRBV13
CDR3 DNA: TGTGCCAGCAGCACGGCAGGCGCTACCTACAATGAGCAGTTCTTC
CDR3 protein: CASSTAGATYNEQFF

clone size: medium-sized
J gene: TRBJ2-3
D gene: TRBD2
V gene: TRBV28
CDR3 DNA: TGTGCCAGCAGTTTCCCCCTTCTAGCGGCTAGCACAGATACGCAGTATTTT
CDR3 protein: CASSFPLLAASTDTQYF

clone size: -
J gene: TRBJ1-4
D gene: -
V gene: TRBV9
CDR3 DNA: TGTGCCAGCAGCGTAGGTGAGGGAGGGCAGGGAACTAATGAAAAACTGTTTTTT
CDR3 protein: CASSVGEGGQGTNEKLFF

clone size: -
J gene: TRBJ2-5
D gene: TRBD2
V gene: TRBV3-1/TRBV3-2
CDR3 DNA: TGTGCCAGCAGCCAAAGCGGGAGTGTAGAGACCCAGTACTTC
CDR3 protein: CASSQSGSVETQYF

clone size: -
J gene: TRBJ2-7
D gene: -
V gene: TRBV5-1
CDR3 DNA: TGCGCCAGCAGCTCAGAGGGGGGTTCCTACGAGCAGTACTTC
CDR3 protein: CASSSEGGSYEQYF

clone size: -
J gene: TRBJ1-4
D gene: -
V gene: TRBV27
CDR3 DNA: TGTGCCAGCAGTTTGAGGGGAGTCCAAGGAAAACTGTTTTTT
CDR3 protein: CASSLRGVQGKLFF

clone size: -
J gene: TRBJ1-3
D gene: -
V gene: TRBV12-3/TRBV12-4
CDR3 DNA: TGTGCCAGCAGTTTATTTCGGAACACCATATATTTT
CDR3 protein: CASSLFRNTIYF

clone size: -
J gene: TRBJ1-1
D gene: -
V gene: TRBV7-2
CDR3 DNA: TGTGCCAGCAGGTCGGGCAGGGCCCAGGGTAACACTGAAGCTTTCTTT
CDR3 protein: CASRSGRAQGNTEAFF

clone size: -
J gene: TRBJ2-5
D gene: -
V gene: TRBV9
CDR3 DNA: TGTGCCAGCAGCGTAGGACCTCGCCAAGAGACCCAGTACTTC
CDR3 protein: CASSVGPRQETQYF

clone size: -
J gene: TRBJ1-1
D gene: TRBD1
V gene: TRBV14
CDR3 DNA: TGTGCCAGCAGCCAAGGGTGGGGACAGGGGAATCTTGACACTGAAGCTTTCTTT
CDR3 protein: CASSQGWGQGNLDTEAFF

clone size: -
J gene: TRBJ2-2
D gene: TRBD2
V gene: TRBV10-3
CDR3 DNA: TGTGCCATCGGGGGGGTAGCGGCAACAACCGGGGAGCTGTTTTTT
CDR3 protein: CAIGGVAATTGELFF

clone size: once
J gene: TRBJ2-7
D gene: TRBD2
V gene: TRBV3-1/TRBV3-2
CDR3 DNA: TGTGCCAGCAGCGCGGGAGATCCCATTTCGTGTTTAGACGAGCAGTACTTC
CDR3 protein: CASSAGDPISCLDEQYF

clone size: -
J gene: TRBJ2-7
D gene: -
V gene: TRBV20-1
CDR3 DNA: TGCAGTGCTAGTGGATGGGGCTACGAGCAGTACTTC
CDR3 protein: CSASGWGYEQYF

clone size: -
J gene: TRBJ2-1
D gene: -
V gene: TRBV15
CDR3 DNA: TGTGCCTCTAGAAGGGGTGGTAGCTCCTACAATGAGCAGTTCTTC
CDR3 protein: CASRRGGSSYNEQFF

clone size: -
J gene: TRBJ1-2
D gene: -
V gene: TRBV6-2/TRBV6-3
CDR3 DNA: TGTGCCAGCAGTTACTCAGCGGATGGCTACACCTTC
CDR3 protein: CASSYSADGYTF

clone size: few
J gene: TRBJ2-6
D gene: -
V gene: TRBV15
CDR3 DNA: TGTGCCACCAGCAGAGACAGGTCTGGGGCCAACGTCCTGACTTTC
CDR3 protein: CATSRDRSGANVLTF

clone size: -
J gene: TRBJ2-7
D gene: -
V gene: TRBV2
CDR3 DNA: TGTGCCAGCAGCAAAAGGGCCTACGAGCAGTACTTC
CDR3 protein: CASSKRAYEQYF

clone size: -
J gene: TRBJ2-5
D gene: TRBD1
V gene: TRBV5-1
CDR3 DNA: TGCGCCAGCAGCAGCGGACAGGGGGGGATGGAGACCCAGTACTTC
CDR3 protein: CASSSGQGGMETQYF

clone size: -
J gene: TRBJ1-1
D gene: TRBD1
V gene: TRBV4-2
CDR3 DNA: TGTGCCAGCAGCCAAGCGGACAGGGCGTACGGGGGAGTTGAAGCTTTCTTT
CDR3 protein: CASSQADRAYGGVEAFF

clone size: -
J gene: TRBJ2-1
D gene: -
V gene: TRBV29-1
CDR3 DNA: TGCAGCGTTGAAGAATTGACTAATGAGCAGTTCTTC
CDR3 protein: CSVEELTNEQFF

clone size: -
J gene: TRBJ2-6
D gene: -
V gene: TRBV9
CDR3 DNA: TGTGCCAGCAGCGTAGATTCCTTATATGGGGCCAACGTCCTGACTTTC
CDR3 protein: CASSVDSLYGANVLTF

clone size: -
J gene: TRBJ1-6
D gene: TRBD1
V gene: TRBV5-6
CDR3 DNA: TGTGCCAGCAGAAAGACAGGGTACTCACCCCTCCACTTT
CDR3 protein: CASRKTGYSPLHF

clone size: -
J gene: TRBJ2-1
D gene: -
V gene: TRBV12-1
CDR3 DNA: TGTGCCAGCAGCGCGGACAATGAGCAGTTCTTC
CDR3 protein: CASSADNEQFF

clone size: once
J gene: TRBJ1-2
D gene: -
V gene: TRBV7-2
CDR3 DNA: TGTGCCAGCTCCGGGCCCCACGGAGGCTACACCTTC
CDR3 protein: CASSGPHGGYTF

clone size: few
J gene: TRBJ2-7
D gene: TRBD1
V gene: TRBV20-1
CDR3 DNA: TGCAGAGTACAGGGGACCTACGAGCAGTACTTC
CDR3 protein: CRVQGTYEQYF

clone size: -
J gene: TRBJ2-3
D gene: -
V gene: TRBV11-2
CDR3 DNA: TGTGCCAGCAGCTATGAAGCCGGAAATACGCAGTATTTT
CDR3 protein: CASSYEAGNTQYF

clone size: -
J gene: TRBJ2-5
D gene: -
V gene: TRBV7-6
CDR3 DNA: TGTGCCAGCAGCTTAGAAACAGCGGGTCCCCAAGAGACCCAGTACTTC
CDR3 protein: CASSLETAGPQETQYF